These 10 T cell receptor beta chains were all obtained from the same sample, sequenced in a study of blood T cell repertoires in COVID-19. Generated by immunoSEQ multiplex PCR, the TCRdb table keeps only in-frame clones and is missing some. The table has a few hundred thousand clones, around 83% seen once; the top ten hold 1.4%. Sequenced sample: peripheral blood. The receptors here all came from a middle-aged woman who had recovered from COVID-19.

Turning to this clone: One junction end disagrees with the germline gene, perhaps due to a read error. The chain is built from TRBV7-7 and TRBJ2-1; 10 bases agree with TRBD2. CDR1 is SSHAT, CDR2 FNYEAQ, per germline (reference sequence). The length of the CDR3 is 16 residues. The CDR3 loop is CASSLAGTSDYNEQFF. The CDR3 bases are TGTGCTAGCAGCTTAGCTGGGACTAGCGATTACAATGAGCAGTTCTTC. The full variable domain, completed using reference TRBV7-7 and TRBJ2-1, is GAGVSQSPRYKVTKRGQDVTLRCDPISSHATLYWYQQALGQGPEFLTYFNYEAQPDKSGLPSDRFSAERPEGSISTLTIQRTEQRDSAMYRCASSLAGTSDYNEQFFGPGTRLTVL.

The rearrangement links TRBV3-1 (or the pseudogene TRBV3-2) to TRBJ1-1; D ambiguous. Trimming cost V 0 bases and J 1 base, with 15 bases left between them. In germline, CDR1 is LGHDT, CDR2 YNNKEL (reference sequence). The CDR3 covers 17 residues. CDR3 sequence (DNA): TGTGCCAGCAGCCAAGAGGGCAACAGCTACAAGAACACTGAAGCTTTCTTT. Protein sequence: CASSQEGNSYKNTEAFF.

The V gene is TRBV27, the J gene TRBJ2-5; possibly TRBD1 for D (6 bases). The ends were cut back, 4 bases at V and 3 bases at J, with 15 bases in the middle. The CDR3 is 15 residues long. Germline loops: CDR1 MNHEY, CDR2 SMNVEV (reference sequence). The CDR3 DNA is TGTGCCAGCAGTTCCACCGGGACAAATGAAGAGACCCAGTACTTC. Translating gives CASSSTGTNEETQYF.

The chain has TRBV18 and TRBJ2-3; possibly TRBD2 for D (6 bases). The germline gives CDR1 KGHSH, CDR2 LQKENI. Trimming shortened V by 3 bases and J by 2 bases, and 9 bases separated the two germline ends. The CDR3 is 14 residues long. CDR3 coding DNA: TGTGCCAGCTCACCGCCTAGCGACACAGATACGCAGTATTTT. Amino acid sequence: CASSPPSDTDTQYF.

Concerning this clone: Its ends do not fully match the called genes, so a read error is possible. This rearrangement joins TRBV6-2 or TRBV6-3 to TRBJ2-5; 8 bases align to TRBD2. This CDR3 contains 12 residues. Germline V gene sequence: CDR1 MNHEY, CDR2 SVGEGT. CDR3 DNA: TGTGCCAGCAGATACTATAGCGGGGCCCAGTACTTC. It specifies CASRYYSGAQYF.

V usage is TRBV4-2 and J usage is TRBJ2-5; D is possibly TRBD2 (6 bases). There are 13 residues in the CDR3. V was trimmed by 0 bases and J by 7 bases, leaving 9 bases between them. Germline V gene lookup returns CDR1 LGHNA and CDR2 YNFKEQ. The CDR3 DNA reads as TGTGCCAGCAGCCAAGATATGGAGGGGACCCAGTACTTC. Translating gives CASSQDMEGTQYF.

The V and J genes are TRBV4-3 and TRBJ2-3; 11 bases fit TRBD2. The V gene's germline CDR1 is LGHNA and CDR2 YSLEER. CDR3 length: 17 residues. The trim removed 4 bases at V and 5 bases at J, leaving 11 bases unmatched. The CDR3 sequence: CASSPRPSGGTKDTQYF. DNA of the CDR3: TGCGCCAGCAGCCCCCGCCCTAGCGGGGGGACTAAAGATACGCAGTATTTT.

This chain uses TRBV5-6 with TRBJ2-6, with D tentatively TRBD1 (6 bases). V was clipped by 2 bases and J by 0 bases, with 12 bases between them. The CDR3 contains 17 residues. CDR1 and CDR2 from the germline V gene are SGHDT and YYEEEE. The CDR3 reads CASSFGLGASGANVLTF. The DNA for the CDR3 is TGTGCCAGCAGCTTCGGGTTGGGGGCCTCTGGGGCCAACGTCCTGACTTTC.

This clone was seen more than once but under ten times. The chain carries TRBV9 and TRBJ1-4; D uncertain. The length of the CDR3 is 13 residues. Trimming stripped 1 base from V and 14 bases from J, with 15 bases between. The germline CDR1 and CDR2 sequences are SGDLS and YYNGEE. Written as DNA, the CDR3 is TGTGCCAGCAGCGTAACGGCAGGCCAAGTGCTGTTTTTT. Amino acid sequence: CASSVTAGQVLFF.

The chain links TRBV10-3 to TRBJ2-7, with 7 bases lining up with TRBD1. This CDR3 is 14 amino acids long. Trimming at V came to 2 bases and at J to 4 bases, leaving 5 bases not matched to a gene. Germline-derived CDR1 and CDR2 are ENHRY and SYGVKD. In DNA form, the CDR3 reads TGTGCCATCAGTGAGAAGGGGGCAAGTTACGAGCAGTACTTC. It is translated as CAISEKGASYEQYF.